This T cell receptor beta chain emerged from a study of shared clonotypes between healthy human individuals. The CDR3 consists of 13 residues. V shed 3 bases and J shed 1 base, with 7 bases lying between them. Looked up from germline, CDR1 is MDHEN and CDR2 is SYDVKM. Every subset's genomic DNA went evenly onto several immunoSEQ plates. Some 30,000 T cell genomes (about 0.2 ug DNA) went into each sorted-subset replicate. Assay used: immunoSEQ multiplex PCR; TCRdb lists only in-frame clones, some missing. The profile shows 330,000 or so clones, approximately 79% of them singletons. Nashville, Tennessee was home to all donors, each a Caucasian adult. CD4+ cell separation produced CD45RA+ naive and CD45RA-negative memory subsets.

This rearrangement joins TRBV28 to TRBJ2-7, with D tentatively TRBD1 (5 bases). This receptor was obtained from a man aged 25-40 years in good health. The specimen was memory CD4+ T cells sorted from blood. Subset given: CD45RA-negative fraction. The CDR3 nucleotides read TGTGCCAGCAGTTTTGACAGTTCCTACGAGCAGTACTTC. It encodes CASSFDSSYEQYF.